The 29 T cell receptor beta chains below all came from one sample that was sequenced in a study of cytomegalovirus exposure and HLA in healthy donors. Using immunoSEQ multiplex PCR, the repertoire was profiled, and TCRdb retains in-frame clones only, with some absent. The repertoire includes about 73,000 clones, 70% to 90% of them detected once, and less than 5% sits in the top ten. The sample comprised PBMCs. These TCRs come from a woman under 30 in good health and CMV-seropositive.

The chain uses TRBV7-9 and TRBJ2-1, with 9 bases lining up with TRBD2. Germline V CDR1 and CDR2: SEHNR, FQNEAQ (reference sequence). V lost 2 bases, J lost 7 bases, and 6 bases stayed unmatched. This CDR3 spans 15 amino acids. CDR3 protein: CASSLSASGDNEQFF. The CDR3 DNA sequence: TGTGCCAGCAGCTTATCGGCTAGCGGGGATAATGAGCAGTTCTTC.

The CDR3 nucleotides read TGTGCCAGCAGCAAAGGAGGGGGGGGACAGGAGAATGAGCAAGAGACCCAGTACTTC. Its protein product is CASSKGGGGQENEQETQYF. This sequence joins TRBV21-1 and TRBJ2-5; the D call in the table, TRBD1, was not verified against the DNA. TRBV21-1 is recorded as a pseudogene. The CDR3 is made up of 19 amino acids.

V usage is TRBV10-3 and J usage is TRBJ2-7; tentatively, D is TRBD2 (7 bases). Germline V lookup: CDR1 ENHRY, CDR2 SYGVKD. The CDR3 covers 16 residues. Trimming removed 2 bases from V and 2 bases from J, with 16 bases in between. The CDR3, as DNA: TGTGCCATCAGTGAGCTTAGGGGGGGGAAGACCTACGAGCAGTACTTC. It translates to CAISELRGGKTYEQYF.

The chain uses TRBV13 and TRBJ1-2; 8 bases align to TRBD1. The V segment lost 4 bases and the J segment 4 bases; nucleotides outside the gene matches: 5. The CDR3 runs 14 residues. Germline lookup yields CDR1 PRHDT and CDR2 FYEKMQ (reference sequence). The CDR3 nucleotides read TGTGCCAGCAGCTCGACAGGGGTGGCCTATGGCTACACCTTC. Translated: CASSSTGVAYGYTF. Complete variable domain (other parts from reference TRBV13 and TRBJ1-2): AAGVIQSPRHLIKEKRETATLKCYPIPRHDTVYWYQQGPGQDPQFLISFYEKMQSDKGSIPDRFSAQQFSDYHSELNMSSLELGDSALYFCASSSTGVAYGYTFGSGTRLTVV.

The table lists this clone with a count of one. The CDR3 DNA reads TGTGCCAGCAGCTACGACAGGGACGCGAACTACGAGCAGTACTTC. As protein: CASSYDRDANYEQYF. The V gene is TRBV5-5, the J gene TRBJ2-7, with 7 bases aligning to TRBD1. The V gene end was trimmed by 3 bases and the J gene end by 3 bases; junction bases not matched to a gene: 9. The CDR3 is made up of 15 amino acids. Germline assignment: CDR1 SGHKS and CDR2 YYEKEE (reference sequence).

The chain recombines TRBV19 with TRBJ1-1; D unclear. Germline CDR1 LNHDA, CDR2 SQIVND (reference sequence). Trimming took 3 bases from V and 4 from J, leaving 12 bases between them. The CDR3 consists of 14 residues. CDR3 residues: CASSIVLSSTEAFF. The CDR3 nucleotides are TGTGCCAGTAGTATCGTGCTCAGTTCCACTGAAGCTTTCTTT.

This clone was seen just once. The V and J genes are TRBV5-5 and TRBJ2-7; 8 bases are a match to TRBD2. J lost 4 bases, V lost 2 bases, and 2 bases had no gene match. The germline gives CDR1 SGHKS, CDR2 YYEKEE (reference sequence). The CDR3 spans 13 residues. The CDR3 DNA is TGTGCCAGCAGCTTCGGGGGGGTTTACGAGCAGTACTTC. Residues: CASSFGGVYEQYF.

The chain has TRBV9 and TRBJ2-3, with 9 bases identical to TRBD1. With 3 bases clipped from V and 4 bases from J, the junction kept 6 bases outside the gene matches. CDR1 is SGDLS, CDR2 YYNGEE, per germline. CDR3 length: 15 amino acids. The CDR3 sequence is CASSEGTGIADTQYF. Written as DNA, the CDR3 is TGTGCCAGCAGCGAGGGGACAGGGATTGCAGATACGCAGTATTTT.

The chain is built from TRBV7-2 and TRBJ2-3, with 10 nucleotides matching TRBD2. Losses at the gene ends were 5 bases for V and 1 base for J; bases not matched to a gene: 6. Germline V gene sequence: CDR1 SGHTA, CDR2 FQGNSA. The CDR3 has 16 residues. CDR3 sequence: CASSLGLAERTDTQYF. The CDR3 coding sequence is TGTGCCAGCAGCCTCGGACTAGCGGAACGCACAGATACGCAGTATTTT. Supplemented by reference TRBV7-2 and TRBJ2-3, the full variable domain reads GAGVSQSPSNKVTEKGKDVELRCDPISGHTALYWYRQSLGQGLEFLIYFQGNSAPDKSGLPSDRFSAERTGGSVSTLTIQRTQQEDSAVYLCASSLGLAERTDTQYFGPGTRLTVL.

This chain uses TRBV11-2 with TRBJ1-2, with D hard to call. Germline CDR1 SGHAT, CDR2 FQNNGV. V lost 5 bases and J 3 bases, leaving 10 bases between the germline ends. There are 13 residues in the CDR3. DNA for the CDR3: TGTGCCAGCAGCAAAGCACCTGACTATGGCTACACCTTC. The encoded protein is CASSKAPDYGYTF.

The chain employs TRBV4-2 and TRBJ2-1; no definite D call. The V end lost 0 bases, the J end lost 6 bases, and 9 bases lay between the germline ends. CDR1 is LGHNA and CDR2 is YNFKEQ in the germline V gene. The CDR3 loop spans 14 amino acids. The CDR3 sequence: CASSQDLLGNEQFF. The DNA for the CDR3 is TGTGCCAGCAGCCAAGACCTCCTAGGCAATGAGCAGTTCTTC.

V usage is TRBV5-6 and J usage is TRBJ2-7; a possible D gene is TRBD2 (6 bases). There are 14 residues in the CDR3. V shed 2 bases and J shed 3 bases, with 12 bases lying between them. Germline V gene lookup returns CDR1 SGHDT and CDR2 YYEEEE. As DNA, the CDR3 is TGTGCCAGCAGCTTCTTAGGCGGGGACTACGAGCAGTACTTC. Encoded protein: CASSFLGGDYEQYF.

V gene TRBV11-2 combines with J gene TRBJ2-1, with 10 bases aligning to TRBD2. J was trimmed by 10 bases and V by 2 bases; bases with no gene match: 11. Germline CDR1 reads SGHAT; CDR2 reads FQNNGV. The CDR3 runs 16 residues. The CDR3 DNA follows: TGTGCCAGCAGCTTAAGAAGCGGGGGGGCCTCAGGAGAGCAGTTCTTC. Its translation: CASSLRSGGASGEQFF.

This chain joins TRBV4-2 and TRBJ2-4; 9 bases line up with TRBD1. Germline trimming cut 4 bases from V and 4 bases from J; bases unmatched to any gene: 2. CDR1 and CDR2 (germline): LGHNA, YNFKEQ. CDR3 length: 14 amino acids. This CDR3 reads CASSPTGGKNIQYF. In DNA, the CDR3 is TGTGCCAGCAGCCCGACAGGGGGAAAAAACATTCAGTACTTC.

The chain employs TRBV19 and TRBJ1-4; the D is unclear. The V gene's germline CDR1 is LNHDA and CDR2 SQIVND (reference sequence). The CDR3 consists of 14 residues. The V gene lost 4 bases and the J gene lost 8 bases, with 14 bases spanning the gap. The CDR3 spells CASSTTWGGEKLFF. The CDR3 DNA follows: TGTGCCAGTAGTACCACATGGGGAGGAGAAAAACTGTTTTTT.

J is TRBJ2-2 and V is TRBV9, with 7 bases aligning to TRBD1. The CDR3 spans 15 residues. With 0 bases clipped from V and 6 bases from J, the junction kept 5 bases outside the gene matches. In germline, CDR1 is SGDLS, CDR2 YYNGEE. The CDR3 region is CASSVAPQGPGELFF. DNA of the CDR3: TGTGCCAGCAGCGTAGCCCCACAGGGGCCCGGGGAGCTGTTTTTT.

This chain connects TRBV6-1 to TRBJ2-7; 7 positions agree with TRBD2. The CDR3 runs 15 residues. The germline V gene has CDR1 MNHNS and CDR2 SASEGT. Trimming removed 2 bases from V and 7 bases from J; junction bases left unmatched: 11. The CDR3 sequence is CASSEWGGPYGEQYF. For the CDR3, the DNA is TGTGCCAGCAGTGAATGGGGGGGACCCTATGGGGAGCAGTACTTC.

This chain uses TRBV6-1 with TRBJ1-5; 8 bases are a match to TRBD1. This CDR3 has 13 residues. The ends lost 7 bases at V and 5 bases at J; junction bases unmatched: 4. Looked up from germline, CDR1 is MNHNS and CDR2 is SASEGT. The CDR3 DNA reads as TGTGCCAGCAAGACAGGGGTGGATCAGCCCCAGCATTTT. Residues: CASKTGVDQPQHF.

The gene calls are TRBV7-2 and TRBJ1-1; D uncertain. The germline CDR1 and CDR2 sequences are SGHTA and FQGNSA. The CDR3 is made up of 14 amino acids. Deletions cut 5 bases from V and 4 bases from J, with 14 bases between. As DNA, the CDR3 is TGTGCCAGCAGCCCCGTGCCCGGGGTCACTGAAGCTTTCTTT. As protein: CASSPVPGVTEAFF.

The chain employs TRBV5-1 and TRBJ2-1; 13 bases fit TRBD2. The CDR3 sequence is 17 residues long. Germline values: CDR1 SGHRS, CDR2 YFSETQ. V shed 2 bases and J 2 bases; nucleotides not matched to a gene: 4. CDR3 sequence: CASSFRLAGGPYNEQFF. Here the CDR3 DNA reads TGCGCCAGCAGCTTTCGACTAGCGGGGGGCCCCTACAATGAGCAGTTCTTC. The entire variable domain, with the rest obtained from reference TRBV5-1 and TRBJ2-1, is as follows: KAGVTQTPRYLIKTRGQQVTLSCSPISGHRSVSWYQQTPGQGLQFLFEYFSETQRNKGNFPGRFSGRQFSNSRSEMNVSTLELGDSALYLCASSFRLAGGPYNEQFFGPGTRLTVL.

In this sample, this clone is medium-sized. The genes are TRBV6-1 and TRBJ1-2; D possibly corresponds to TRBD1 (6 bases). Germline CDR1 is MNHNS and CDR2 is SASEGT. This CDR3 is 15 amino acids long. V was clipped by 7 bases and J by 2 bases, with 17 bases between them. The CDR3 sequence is CASNLVGQGNYGYTF. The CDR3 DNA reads TGTGCCAGCAACTTAGTCGGGCAGGGGAACTATGGCTACACCTTC.

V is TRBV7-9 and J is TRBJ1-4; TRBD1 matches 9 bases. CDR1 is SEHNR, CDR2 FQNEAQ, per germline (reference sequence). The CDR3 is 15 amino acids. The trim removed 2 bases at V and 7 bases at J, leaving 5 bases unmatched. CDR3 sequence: CASSLTTGGGEKLFF. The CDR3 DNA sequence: TGTGCCAGCAGCTTAACAACAGGGGGCGGTGAAAAACTGTTTTTT.

The CDR3 loop reads CAWAPIRGTGNTIYF. The CDR3 region has the DNA TGTGCCTGGGCCCCCATCCGGGGGACTGGAAACACCATATATTTT. The rearrangement uses TRBV30 and TRBJ1-3, with D possibly being TRBD1 (5 bases). Germline V lookup: CDR1 GTSNPN, CDR2 SVGIG (reference sequence). This CDR3 is 15 amino acids long. Trimming removed 5 bases from V and 2 bases from J, with 16 bases in between.

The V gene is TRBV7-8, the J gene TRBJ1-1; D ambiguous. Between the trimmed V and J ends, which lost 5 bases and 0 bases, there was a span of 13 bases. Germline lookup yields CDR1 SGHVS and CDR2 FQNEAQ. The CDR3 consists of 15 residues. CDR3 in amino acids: CASSPGGMVNTEAFF. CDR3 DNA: TGTGCCAGCAGCCCAGGAGGCATGGTGAACACTGAAGCTTTCTTT.

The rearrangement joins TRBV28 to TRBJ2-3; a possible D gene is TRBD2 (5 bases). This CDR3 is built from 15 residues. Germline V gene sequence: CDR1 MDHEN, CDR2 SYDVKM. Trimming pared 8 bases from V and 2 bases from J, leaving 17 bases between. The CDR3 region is CASYPRGLLTDTQYF. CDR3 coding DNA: TGTGCCAGCTATCCCCGGGGTCTACTCACAGATACGCAGTATTTT.

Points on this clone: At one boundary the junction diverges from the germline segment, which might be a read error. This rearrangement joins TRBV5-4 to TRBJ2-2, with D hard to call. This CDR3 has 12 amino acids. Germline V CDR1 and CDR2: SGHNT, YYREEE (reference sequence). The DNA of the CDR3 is TGTGCCAGCAGCGAGAACGCCGGGGAGCTGTTTTTT. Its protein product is CASSENAGELFF. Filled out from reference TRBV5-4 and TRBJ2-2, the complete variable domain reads ETGVTQSPTHLIKTRGQQVTLRCSSQSGHNTVSWYQQALGQGPQFIFQYYREEENGRGNFPPRFSGLQFPNYSSELNVNALELDDSALYLCASSENAGELFFGEGSRLTVL.

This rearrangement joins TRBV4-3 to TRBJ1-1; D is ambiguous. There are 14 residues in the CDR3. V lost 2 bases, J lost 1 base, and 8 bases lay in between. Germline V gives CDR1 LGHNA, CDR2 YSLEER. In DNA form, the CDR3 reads TGCGCCAGCAGCCAAAAAGACACGAACACTGAAGCTTTCTTT. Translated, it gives CASSQKDTNTEAFF.

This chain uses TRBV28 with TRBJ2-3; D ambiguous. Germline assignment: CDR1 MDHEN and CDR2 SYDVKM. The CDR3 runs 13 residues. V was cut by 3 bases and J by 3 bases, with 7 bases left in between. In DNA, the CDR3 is TGTGCCAGCAGTTTTGTTCGTACAGATACGCAGTATTTT. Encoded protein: CASSFVRTDTQYF.

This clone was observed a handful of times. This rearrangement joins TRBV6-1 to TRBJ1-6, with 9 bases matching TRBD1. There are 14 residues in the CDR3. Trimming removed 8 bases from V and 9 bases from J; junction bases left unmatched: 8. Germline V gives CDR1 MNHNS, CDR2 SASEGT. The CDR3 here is CASQRDRASSPLHF. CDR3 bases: TGTGCCAGCCAACGGGACAGGGCTAGTTCACCCCTCCACTTT.